The entry that follows covers one T cell receptor beta chain sequence. In this sample, this clonotype turned up a few times. Its antigen is still unknown. No much larger clone exists at a distance of one base, and base qualities are not known. The time point label for this specimen denotes: persistent/refractory GD, antithyroid drugs over 5 years with positive TRAb. For both TCR sequencing and RNA sequencing, RNA was extracted from PBMCs in TRIzol. The diagnosis of Graves' disease followed American Thyroid Association guidelines. Patients were recruited from an endocrinology department in Xi'an, China. Each patient gave 9 to 10 milliliters of peripheral blood, collected in an EDTA anticoagulant tube. Ficoll Paque Plus density gradient separation was used to isolate PBMCs, and no further T cell sorting was done. An Agilent 2100 Bioanalyzer and agarose gel were used to check RNA quality, while a NanoDrop 2000 measured RNA concentration.

Library method: multiplex PCR. The instrument was an Illumina HiSeq 4000. iRepertoire HTBI primers and Arm-PCR amplification of CDR3 regions were used to construct TCR beta libraries. Before sequencing, the PCR products underwent gel purification. Under the source paper's analysis protocol: Across samples, 62 TRBV and 13 to 15 TRBJ segments were identified and used for gene usage analysis of CDR3 amino acid clonotypes. Filtered high-quality paired reads were merged into contigs using COPE and FqMerger. Contigs were aligned with BLAST to IMGT TRBV, TRBD and TRBJ reference genes, and CDR3 was defined per IMGT. Highly expanded clones were defined as clonotypes with a frequency above 0.1%. Repertoire diversity was measured by Shannon entropy, and V-J evenness by the Gini coefficient. A clonotype was considered public if more than one individual shared it. The public reads were reprocessed in TCRdb via fastp at Q25 and MiXCR, keeping in-frame beta chains. Entries that share a CDR3 protein sequence are merged under the most common genes and DNA. The authors' filters were not applied to this entry. This sample lists roughly 700,000 distinct CDR3 sequences; 30% were detected once. The top ten hold about two fifths of the sample.

This specimen comes from a study of regulatory T cells in long-lasting Graves disease (TCRdb year 2021). Describing the broader study: Persistent Graves' disease was defined as persistently positive TSH receptor autoantibodies together with antithyroid drug treatment for over 5 years. The study took place in China and was registered as a clinical trial. Antithyroid drugs had been taken for about 10.3 years on average by persistent Graves' disease patients in the clinical cohort. This study used TCR sequencing and RNA sequencing of peripheral blood to compare persistent Graves' disease patients against newly diagnosed Graves' disease patients. A total of around 35 samples were covered by TCR sequencing, comprising roughly 13 persistent and roughly 20 newly diagnosed Graves' disease patients.

The germline V gene provides CDR1 SGDLS and CDR2 YYNGEE. V drops 4 bases and J drops 0 bases, leaving 17 bases in between. The CDR3 measures 18 amino acids from cysteine to phenylalanine. The retained sequence is limited to the CDR3, 54 bases, with the frame set at the first base. What the study reported, not specific to this receptor: Compared with newly diagnosed patients, patients with persistent Graves' disease had lower TCR Shannon entropy and fewer highly expanded clones, which suggests clonal expansion. Persistent patients shared more public clonotypes among themselves (around 3,000) than newly diagnosed patients did (about 1,000). Only the TCR beta chain was sequenced and analyzed. Persistent disease showed preferential use of TRBV28, TRBJ1-2 and TRBJ2-5, whereas newly diagnosed disease favored TRBV20-1 and TRBJ2-1. As a limitation, the authors acknowledged that the small sample size may reduce accuracy. Only peripheral blood was studied, because thyroid tissue, the primary lesion, was inaccessible.

The TCR comes from a female donor with Graves disease. The V and J genes are TRBV9 and TRBJ1-6; TRBD1 is a possible D gene, resting on 6 matching bases. The source was peripheral blood mononuclear cells (PBMCs), collected when the disease was refractory, from a patient treated with antithyroid drugs. The nucleotide sequence is TGTGCCAGCAGCTTGGAGAGACAGGAAAGCTCCTATAATTCACCCCTCCACTTT. The resulting protein is CASSLERQESSYNSPLHF.